A single sample gave rise to the 21 T cell receptor beta chains below, sequenced in a study of T cells in Graves' hyperthyroidism and ophthalmopathy. TCR beta CDR3 sequences were amplified from RNA transcripts. The study used the HTBI primer set for a first-round RT-PCR of the TCR CDR3. Each CDR3 protein is one row after TCRdb ran MiXCR on the multiplex PCR reads. The repertoire holds around 620,000 distinct CDR3 sequences, with about 17% as singletons. The sequencing input was blood. These receptors all come from a woman aged 25 to 39 with Graves' hyperthyroidism.

This clonotype was seen repeatedly, ten times or more. The chain joins TRBV28 to TRBJ2-7; 12 nucleotides agree with TRBD1. The CDR3 runs to 14 residues. J gave up 6 bases and V 4 bases, and 4 bases lay outside the gene matches. Looked up from germline, CDR1 is MDHEN and CDR2 is SYDVKM. The CDR3 coding sequence is TGTGCCAGCAGTTGGGGACAGGGGGCTACCGAGCAGTACTTC. It specifies CASSWGQGATEQYF.

In this sample, this clonotype turned up many times. The chain joins TRBV6-2 or TRBV6-3 to TRBJ2-1, with 7 bases matching TRBD1. The germline CDR1 and CDR2 sequences are MNHEY and SVGEGT. V lost 6 bases and J lost 5; bases outside the gene matches: 7. The CDR3 is made up of 14 amino acids. CDR3 loop: CASSLGQVNNEQFF. In DNA form, the CDR3 reads TGTGCCAGCAGCCTCGGACAGGTCAACAATGAGCAGTTCTTC.

This clonotype was detected ten times or more. CDR3: CSASWIVTGFHEQFF. CDR3 bases: TGCAGTGCTAGTTGGATCGTAACGGGATTCCATGAGCAGTTCTTC. The chain has TRBV20-1 and TRBJ2-1; tentative D call: TRBD2 (5 bases). The CDR3 is 15 residues long. The V end was cut by 3 bases, the J end by 8 bases, with 20 bases between. Germline CDR1 and CDR2: DFQATT and SNEGSKA (reference sequence).

This clonotype showed up just a few times. The genes are TRBV29-1 and TRBJ2-7; 12 bases map to TRBD2. The CDR3 totals 15 residues. V lost 6 bases to trimming and J lost 0 bases; unmatched junction nucleotides: 6. The V gene's germline CDR1 is SQVTM and CDR2 ANQGSEA. In DNA form, the CDR3 reads TGCAGCGTGGTGGGACTAGCGGGCAGCTCCTACGAGCAGTACTTC. It yields the protein CSVVGLAGSSYEQYF.

V is TRBV12-5 and J is TRBJ2-7; TRBD1 matches 7 bases. In germline, CDR1 is LGHNT, CDR2 FRNRAP. V was pared by 2 bases and J by 2 bases, with 9 bases of the junction left unmatched. CDR3 length: 16 residues. The CDR3 bases are TGTGCTAGTGGTTTGACTCTGGGACAGAGAGCCTACGAGCAGTACTTC. Translated: CASGLTLGQRAYEQYF.

This chain joins TRBV28 and TRBJ2-3; 7 positions match TRBD1. The germline V gene has CDR1 MDHEN and CDR2 SYDVKM. V shed 7 bases, J shed 3 bases, and the junction held 7 bases outside the gene matches. CDR3 size: 14 residues. The CDR3 DNA reads TGTGCCAGCACCCTGCAGGGGGAAACAGATACGCAGTATTTT. Protein sequence: CASTLQGETDTQYF.

The J gene is TRBJ2-1, the V gene TRBV24-1, with D perhaps matching TRBD1 (6 bases). This CDR3 spans 14 amino acids. V lost 11 bases and J 6 bases, leaving 19 bases between the germline ends. From germline, CDR1 is KGHDR and CDR2 SFDVKD. In nucleotides, the CDR3 is TGTGCCATCTCCCGGGCAGGGGAATGCAATGAGCAGTTCTTC. It translates to CAISRAGECNEQFF.

This clonotype was detected only a few times. The V and J genes are TRBV11-2 and TRBJ2-4; unclear D gene. V gave up 7 bases and J gave up 7 bases, with 8 bases separating them. From germline, CDR1 is SGHAT and CDR2 FQNNGV. The CDR3 is 11 residues long. The CDR3 region has the DNA TGTGCCAGCACCTCTTTTAACATTCAGTACTTC. This encodes CASTSFNIQYF.

This clonotype appeared many times. V gene TRBV11-2 combines with J gene TRBJ2-7; 7 bases line up with TRBD1. The CDR3 runs to 15 residues. With 2 bases clipped from V and 3 bases from J, the junction kept 7 bases outside the gene matches. CDR1 and CDR2 (germline): SGHAT, FQNNGV. The CDR3 region has the DNA TGTGCCAGCAGCTTATATCCGGGACAGAACTACGAGCAGTACTTC. Its protein is CASSLYPGQNYEQYF.

Comments on this clonotype: A read error is possible here, since a much larger clone lies one base away. The gene calls are TRBV28 and TRBJ1-5; 7 nucleotides match TRBD1. With V trimmed by 0 bases and J by 11 bases, 1 base remained unmatched. CDR1 and CDR2 (germline): MDHEN, SYDVKM. The CDR3 extends over 12 amino acids. In DNA form, the CDR3 reads TGTGCCAGCAGTTTATGGGGACAGTCCCAGCATTTT. This sequence encodes CASSLWGQSQHF.

V usage is TRBV6-2 or TRBV6-3 and J usage is TRBJ1-3, with 7 bases lining up with TRBD1. From germline, CDR1 is MNHEY and CDR2 SVGEGT. CDR3 length equals 15 residues. Trimming took 7 bases from V and 0 from J; bases not matched to a gene: 6. CDR3 loop: CASNADRLSGNTIYF. The CDR3 DNA is TGTGCCAGCAACGCGGACAGGCTCTCTGGAAACACCATATATTTT.

This chain's CDR3 is CASTQGQGLYNEQFF. CDR3 DNA: TGCGCCAGCACCCAAGGACAGGGGTTGTACAATGAGCAGTTCTTC. The rearrangement links TRBV5-1 to TRBJ2-1; 9 bases map to TRBD1. Trimming cost V 6 bases and J 4 bases; bases outside gene matches: 8. The CDR3 is made up of 15 amino acids. Germline V gene sequence: CDR1 SGHRS, CDR2 YFSETQ.

This clonotype was seen at least ten times. The rearrangement uses TRBV18 and TRBJ2-5, with D unclear. This CDR3 contains 9 residues. V gave up 10 bases and J gave up 5 bases, with 5 bases separating them. Germline CDR1 and CDR2: KGHSH and LQKENI. The CDR3 DNA reads as TGTGCCAACCCGGAGACCCAGTACTTC. Protein product: CANPETQYF.

Many counts were recorded for this clonotype. The rearrangement links TRBV13 to TRBJ1-1; 7 positions agree with TRBD1. Germline lookup yields CDR1 PRHDT and CDR2 FYEKMQ (reference sequence). V lost 0 bases to trimming and J lost 0 bases; unmatched junction nucleotides: 7. The CDR3 loop spans 17 amino acids. The CDR3 spells CASSLGGDSIMNTEAFF. Written as DNA, the CDR3 is TGTGCCAGCAGCTTAGGCGGGGACAGTATCATGAACACTGAAGCTTTCTTT.

This clonotype has ten or more counts. The chain is built from TRBV6-5 and TRBJ2-5; possibly TRBD2 for D (6 bases). The CDR3 totals 14 residues. With 1 base removed from V and 0 bases from J, the gap between germline ends came to 6 bases. The V gene's germline CDR1 is MNHEY and CDR2 SVGAGI. CDR3 residues: CASSYWDYQETQYF. The DNA for the CDR3 is TGTGCCAGCAGTTACTGGGACTACCAAGAGACCCAGTACTTC.

The chain couples TRBV12-3 or TRBV12-4 to TRBJ2-5; 10 positions match TRBD2. V was clipped by 2 bases and J by 4 bases; unmatched bases: 7. The CDR3 has 16 amino acids. CDR3 sequence (DNA): TGTGCCAGCAGTTTATGGCTAGCGGGAGTGGTAGAGACCCAGTACTTC. This sequence encodes CASSLWLAGVVETQYF.

This chain links TRBV4-1 with TRBJ2-1; D ambiguous. CDR1 is MGHRA, CDR2 YSYEKL, per germline. The V end lost 0 bases, the J end lost 10 bases, and 7 bases lay between the germline ends. This CDR3 has 12 amino acids. The CDR3 bases are TGCGCCAGCAGCCAAGACGGGCGCGAGCAGTTCTTC. It codes for CASSQDGREQFF.

The rearrangement uses TRBV6-1 and TRBJ2-5; D gene uncertain. Germline assignment: CDR1 MNHNS and CDR2 SASEGT. V was shortened by 7 bases and J by 5 bases, with 29 bases between the two germline ends. The CDR3 spans 18 residues. CDR3 in DNA: TGTGCCAGCACTCCCAGCAGTTATGTGAAATCCCGCCCGGAGACCCAGTACTTC. Its protein is CASTPSSYVKSRPETQYF.

This clonotype was counted many times. The V gene is TRBV2, the J gene TRBJ2-2; D gene uncertain. This CDR3 has 13 residues. The V end was cut by 1 base, the J end by 6 bases, with 6 bases between. Per germline, CDR1 SNHLY and CDR2 FYNNEI. This CDR3 reads CASSEDQSGELFF. The CDR3 bases are TGTGCCAGCAGTGAAGATCAGTCCGGGGAGCTGTTTTTT.

This clonotype came up a few times. The chain is built from TRBV20-1 and TRBJ1-2; D may be TRBD1 (5 bases). V lost 1 base and J 6 bases, leaving 12 bases between the germline ends. Germline values: CDR1 DFQATT, CDR2 SNEGSKA (reference sequence). This CDR3 has 13 residues. In DNA form, the CDR3 reads TGCAGTGCTAGAGTATCAGGGTGGGATGGCTACACCTTC. Translating gives CSARVSGWDGYTF.

The table lists this clonotype with many counts. This chain links TRBV27 with TRBJ2-7, with TRBD2 identical over 13 bases. CDR1 and CDR2 from the germline V gene are MNHEY and SMNVEV (reference sequence). The V segment lost 6 bases and the J segment 4 bases; nucleotides outside the gene matches: 12. The CDR3 sequence is 17 residues long. The CDR3 loop reads CASRGWTSGSSGYEQYF. The CDR3 DNA is TGTGCCAGCAGGGGGTGGACTAGCGGGAGCTCAGGGTACGAGCAGTACTTC.